The 19 T cell receptor beta chains below were found in one sample sequenced in a study of T cell responses to AZD1222 COVID-19 vaccine. Assay used: immunoSEQ multiplex PCR; TCRdb lists only in-frame clones, some missing. The top ten hold over 7.5% of the sample, which has some 71,000 clones, about 83% seen once. The specimen comprised peripheral blood, sampled on day 0 of AZD1222 vaccination. These receptors were obtained from an adult in good health.

Concerning this clone: Other DNA sequences from this sample encode an identical CDR3 as well. The gene calls are TRBV7-9 and TRBJ2-3; TRBD1 matches 7 bases. This CDR3 comprises 15 residues. V was pared by 6 bases and J by 2 bases, with 8 bases of the junction left unmatched. CDR1 and CDR2 from the germline V gene are SEHNR and FQNEAQ (reference sequence). The CDR3 DNA is TGTGCCAGCAGTCTGGGACAGTCGTTCACAGATACGCAGTATTTT. Translating it yields CASSLGQSFTDTQYF.

The rearrangement links TRBV23-1 to TRBJ1-5; D is unclear. TRBV23-1 is an open reading frame, and its role is uncertain. Trimming cost V 6 bases and J 6 bases, with 12 bases left between them. The CDR3 has 13 amino acids. CDR3 region: CASRQTFGQPQHF. The CDR3 DNA reads as TGCGCCAGCAGGCAAACTTTTGGTCAGCCCCAGCATTTT.

This clone was detected only a few times. V is TRBV10-3 and J is TRBJ1-2; D might be TRBD1 (5 bases). Germline CDR1 ENHRY, CDR2 SYGVKD. V was trimmed by 10 bases and J by 4 bases, leaving 16 bases between them. This CDR3 comprises 13 residues. This chain's CDR3 is CATGRDDLYGYTF. CDR3 coding DNA: TGTGCCACCGGCAGGGATGATCTCTATGGCTACACCTTC.

The chain uses TRBV28 and TRBJ2-7; 11 bases line up with TRBD1. Losses at the gene ends were 11 bases for V and 7 bases for J; bases not matched to a gene: 10. The CDR3 length is 13 residues. The germline CDR1 and CDR2 sequences are MDHEN and SYDVKM. The CDR3 reads CAPRGQGEREQYF. The CDR3 DNA reads as TGTGCCCCCCGGGGACAGGGGGAAAGGGAGCAGTACTTC.

The chain carries TRBV14 and TRBJ2-7; tentative D call: TRBD2 (5 bases). The germline V gene has CDR1 SGHDN and CDR2 FVKESK. The CDR3 totals 15 residues. With 6 bases removed from V and 3 bases from J, the gap between germline ends came to 18 bases. This CDR3 reads CASSLRETANYEQYF. CDR3 sequence (DNA): TGTGCCAGCAGTCTCCGGGAAACAGCCAACTACGAGCAGTACTTC.

This clone is categorized as medium-sized (0.01 to 0.1%). This sequence joins TRBV11-2 and TRBJ2-7; the D is unclear. V lost 2 bases, J lost 2 bases, and 13 bases lay in between. CDR3 size: 15 residues. CDR1 is SGHAT and CDR2 is FQNNGV in the germline V gene. CDR3 nucleotides: TGTGCCAGCAGCTTATCCCGAGACCGACCCTACGAGCAGTACTTC. Amino acid sequence: CASSLSRDRPYEQYF.

The chain has TRBV9 and TRBJ1-1; a weak D match, TRBD1 (5 bases). Trimming cost V 2 bases and J 6 bases, with 17 bases left between them. Germline CDR1 and CDR2: SGDLS and YYNGEE. The CDR3 loop spans 15 amino acids. The CDR3, as DNA: TGTGCCAGCAGCGTGGATTGGAACGGGGGTTCTGAAGCTTTCTTT. It specifies CASSVDWNGGSEAFF.

The V gene is TRBV9, the J gene TRBJ2-1; D might be TRBD2 (6 bases). This CDR3 spans 18 amino acids. Germline-derived CDR1 and CDR2 are SGDLS and YYNGEE. With 1 base removed from V and 2 bases from J, the gap between germline ends came to 19 bases. This CDR3 is CASSVRGSRGDPYNEQFF. The CDR3, as DNA: TGTGCCAGCAGCGTACGGGGTAGTCGCGGGGACCCCTACAATGAGCAGTTCTTC.

This chain joins TRBV12-3 or TRBV12-4 and TRBJ1-1, with D maybe TRBD1 (6 bases). The V and J ends lost 3 bases and 6 bases respectively, with 8 bases between them. This CDR3 region has 12 residues. CDR3 nucleotide sequence: TGTGCCAGCAGTTTCAGACAGGCTGAAGCTTTCTTT. The encoded protein is CASSFRQAEAFF.

The rearrangement uses TRBV10-3 and TRBJ1-2, with TRBD1 identical over 7 bases. Germline V gene data show CDR1 as ENHRY and CDR2 as SYGVKD. The junction had 10 bases not matched to a gene; V was cut back by 5 bases and J by 7 bases. The CDR3 spans 14 residues. The DNA for the CDR3 is TGTGCCATCAGTTCAAGACAGGGAGAAGGTGGCTACACCTTC. As protein: CAISSRQGEGGYTF.

The chain uses TRBV9 and TRBJ1-1; D perhaps matches TRBD1 (6 bases). Germline CDR1 and CDR2: SGDLS and YYNGEE. CDR3 length: 15 amino acids. V dropped 4 bases and J dropped 4 bases, with 17 bases sitting between them. CDR3 amino acids: CASSSPARGGTEAFF. The CDR3 DNA reads TGTGCCAGCAGCTCCCCAGCTAGGGGGGGCACTGAAGCTTTCTTT.

A note on this clone: This CDR3 is also generated by other DNA sequences in the sample. V usage is TRBV2 and J usage is TRBJ1-1, with D unclear. Germline V gene sequence: CDR1 SNHLY, CDR2 FYNNEI. The CDR3 has 13 residues. V gave up 6 bases and J gave up 1 base, with 9 bases separating them. The CDR3 DNA follows: TGTGCCAGCAGAGGGCAGCCGAACACTGAAGCTTTCTTT. Translated, it gives CASRGQPNTEAFF.

V and J are TRBV5-1 and TRBJ1-1; 10 bases agree with TRBD1. V gave up 4 bases and J gave up 2 bases; unmatched junction bases: 5. The CDR3 totals 15 residues. The germline gives CDR1 SGHRS, CDR2 YFSETQ. In DNA form, the CDR3 reads TGCGCCAGCAGCGTCCGGGACAGGGGAAACACTGAAGCTTTCTTT. This codes for CASSVRDRGNTEAFF. Supplemented by reference TRBV5-1 and TRBJ1-1, the full variable domain reads KAGVTQTPRYLIKTRGQQVTLSCSPISGHRSVSWYQQTPGQGLQFLFEYFSETQRNKGNFPGRFSGRQFSNSRSEMNVSTLELGDSALYLCASSVRDRGNTEAFFGQGTRLTVV.

The chain employs TRBV6-5 and TRBJ2-5; perhaps TRBD1 as D (5 bases). V was clipped by 2 bases and J by 0 bases, with 10 bases between them. The length of the CDR3 is 15 residues. CDR1 MNHEY and CDR2 SVGAGI come from the germline V gene. The CDR3 loop reads CASSYRGDHQETQYF. The CDR3 bases are TGTGCCAGCAGTTACAGGGGTGACCACCAAGAGACCCAGTACTTC.

The chain is built from TRBV21-1 and TRBJ2-5; TRBD2, the D gene given by the table, was not confirmed from the DNA. TRBV21-1 is annotated as a pseudogene. This CDR3 is built from 20 residues. CDR3 amino acids: CASTPTQRTSGGLYQETQYF. CDR3 coding DNA: TGTGCCAGCACCCCGACCCAGAGGACTAGCGGGGGCTTGTACCAAGAGACCCAGTACTTC.

The J gene is TRBJ1-1, the V gene TRBV10-3, with D perhaps matching TRBD1 (5 bases). Germline V gene data show CDR1 as ENHRY and CDR2 as SYGVKD. The CDR3 is 13 amino acids. V was cut by 7 bases and J by 2 bases, with 11 bases left in between. The CDR3 DNA reads as TGTGCCATCACCGGGGCAGGAAACACTGAAGCTTTCTTT. The encoded protein is CAITGAGNTEAFF.

The V and J genes are TRBV6-5 and TRBJ1-2; D possibly corresponds to TRBD1 (5 bases). There are 14 residues in the CDR3. Trimming removed 0 bases at V and 4 bases at J, with 9 bases between. Per germline, CDR1 MNHEY and CDR2 SVGAGI. DNA of the CDR3: TGTGCCAGCAGTTACTCGGGGGGTCCCTATGGCTACACCTTC. Translating gives CASSYSGGPYGYTF.

Only one count was recorded for this clone. The gene calls are TRBV11-3 and TRBJ1-3, with D tentatively TRBD1 (5 bases). V was cut by 5 bases and J by 7 bases, with 15 bases left in between. CDR3 length: 14 residues. Germline values: CDR1 SGHNT, CDR2 YENEEA. CDR3 loop: CASSLGTRGNTIYF. The CDR3, as DNA: TGTGCCAGCAGCCTCGGGACCCGCGGGAACACCATATATTTT.

The J gene is TRBJ2-1, the V gene TRBV5-4, with TRBD2 identical over 10 bases. This CDR3 comprises 14 residues. V shed 1 base, J shed 8 bases, and the junction held 3 bases outside the gene matches. Germline V gives CDR1 SGHNT, CDR2 YYREEE (reference sequence). CDR3 nucleotides: TGTGCCAGCAGCTTGAGTAGCGGGGGGTATGAGCAGTTCTTC. This encodes CASSLSSGGYEQFF.